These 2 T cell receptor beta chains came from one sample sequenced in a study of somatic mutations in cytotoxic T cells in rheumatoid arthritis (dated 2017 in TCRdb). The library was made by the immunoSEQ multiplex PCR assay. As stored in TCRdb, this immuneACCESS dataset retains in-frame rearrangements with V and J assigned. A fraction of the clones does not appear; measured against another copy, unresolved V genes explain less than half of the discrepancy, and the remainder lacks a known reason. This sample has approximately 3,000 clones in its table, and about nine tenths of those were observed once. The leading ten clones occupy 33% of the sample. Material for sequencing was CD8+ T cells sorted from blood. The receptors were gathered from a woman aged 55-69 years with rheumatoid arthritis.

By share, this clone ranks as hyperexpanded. The CDR3 DNA reads as TGCGCCAGCAGCCAAACCAGCGGGGGTCAAGAGACCCAGTACTTC. Protein sequence: CASSQTSGGQETQYF. This chain connects TRBV4-3 to TRBJ2-5; 8 nucleotides match TRBD2. Unmatched junction bases numbered 4, after V lost 2 bases and J lost 2 bases. The germline V gene has CDR1 LGHNA and CDR2 YSLEER. This CDR3 spans 15 amino acids.

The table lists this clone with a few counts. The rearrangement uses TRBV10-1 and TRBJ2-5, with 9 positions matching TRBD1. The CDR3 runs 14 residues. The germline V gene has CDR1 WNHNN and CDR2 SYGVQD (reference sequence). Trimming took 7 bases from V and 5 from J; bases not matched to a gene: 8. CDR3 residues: CASKLTGGRETQYF. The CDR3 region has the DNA TGCGCCAGCAAACTGACAGGGGGTCGGGAGACCCAGTACTTC.